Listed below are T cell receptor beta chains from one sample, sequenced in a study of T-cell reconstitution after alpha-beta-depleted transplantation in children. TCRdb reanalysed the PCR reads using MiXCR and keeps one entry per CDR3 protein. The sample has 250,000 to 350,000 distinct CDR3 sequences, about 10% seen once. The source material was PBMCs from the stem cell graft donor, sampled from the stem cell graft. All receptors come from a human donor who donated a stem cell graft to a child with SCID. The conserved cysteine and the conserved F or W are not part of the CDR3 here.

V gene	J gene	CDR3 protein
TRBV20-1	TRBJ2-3	SAIQGGDFAQY
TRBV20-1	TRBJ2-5	SAEEGGETQY
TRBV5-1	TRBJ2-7	ASSQAGGSLEQY
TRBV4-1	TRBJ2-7	ASSLETGGNYEQY
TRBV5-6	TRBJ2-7	ASSLRGTYEQY
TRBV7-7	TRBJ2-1	ASSPGTSGGNEQF
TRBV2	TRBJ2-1	ASSELAGGPGEQF
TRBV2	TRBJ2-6	ASSATSGVASGANVLT
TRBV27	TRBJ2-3	ASSRPTDTQY
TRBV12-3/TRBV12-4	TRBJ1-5	ASSIQGGPQH
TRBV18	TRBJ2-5	ASSRDQGQETQY
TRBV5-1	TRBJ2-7	ASSLAWDSPTYEQY
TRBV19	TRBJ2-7	ASSIDIGVVPYEQY
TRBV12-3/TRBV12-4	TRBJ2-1	ASSLAGSYNEQF
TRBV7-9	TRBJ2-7	ASSPGQASYEQY
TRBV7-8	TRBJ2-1	ASSLELGMIGEQF
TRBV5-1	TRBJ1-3	ASTLDRGNGNTIY
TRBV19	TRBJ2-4	ASSVTGVNIQY
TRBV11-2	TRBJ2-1	ASSLVASGGLSYNEQF
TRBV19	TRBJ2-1	ASSPVSGGRYNEQF
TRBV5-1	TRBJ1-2	ASSLGGDSGHT
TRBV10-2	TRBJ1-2	ASSEGSNYGYT
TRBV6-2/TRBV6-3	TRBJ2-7	ASSYEVGTGGSYSYEQY
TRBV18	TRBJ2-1	ASSPMTGEQF
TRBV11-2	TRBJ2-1	ASSFLASGAYNEQF
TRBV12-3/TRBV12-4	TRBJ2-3	ASSHETGLNTQY
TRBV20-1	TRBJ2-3	SASKVQRGGTDTQY
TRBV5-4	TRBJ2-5	ASRGTSRSETQY
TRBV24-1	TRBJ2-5	ATSDGTGGLETQY
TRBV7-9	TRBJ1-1	ASSYREAF
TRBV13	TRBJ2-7	ASSVGTGFDEQY
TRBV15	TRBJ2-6	ATSGAGYGANVLT
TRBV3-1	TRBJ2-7	ASSQTPGPSYEQY
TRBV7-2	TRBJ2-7	ASSSLAGVYYEQY
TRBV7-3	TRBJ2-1	ASSSYVGIYNEQF
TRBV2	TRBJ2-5	ASRTAQGETQY
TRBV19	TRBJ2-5	ASSTRLIQETQY
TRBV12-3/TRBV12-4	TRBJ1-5	ASSLGTGSNQPQH
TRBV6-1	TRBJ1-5	ASRDTFSNQPQH
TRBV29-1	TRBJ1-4	SGRDLGNEKLF
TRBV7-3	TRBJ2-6	ASSLRGVTGANVLT
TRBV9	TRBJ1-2	ASSAPPVYGYT
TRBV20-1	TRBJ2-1	SAIRARGLDEQF
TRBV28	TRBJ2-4	ASSVRDFNIQY
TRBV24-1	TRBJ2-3	ATSDTGVGDTQY
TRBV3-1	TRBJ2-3	ASSQVETPDTQY
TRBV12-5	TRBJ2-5	ASGTGPREETQY
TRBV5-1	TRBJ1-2	ASSLPAGQSSYGYT
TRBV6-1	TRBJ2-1	ASSLSGGGSYNEQF
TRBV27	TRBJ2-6	ASSLLGSLGGANVLT
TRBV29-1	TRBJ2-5	STRQGGSETQY
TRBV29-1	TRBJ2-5	SVFRDRGKQETQY
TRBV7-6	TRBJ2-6	ASSLSVSGANVLT
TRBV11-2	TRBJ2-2	ASSLGVGLAGKFGTGELF
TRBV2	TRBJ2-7	ASGAGTLRYEQY
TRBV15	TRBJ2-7	ATSYHRDSYEQY
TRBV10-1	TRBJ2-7	ASSDVSGASSYEQY
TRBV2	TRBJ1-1	ASRDRASNTEAF